The rows below give T cell receptor beta chains drawn from one sample of a study of neoadjuvant anti-PD-1 for oral cavity cancer. Method: immunoSEQ multiplex PCR; TCRdb's copy keeps in-frame clones and lacks some. The table shows about 9,800 clones, with 61% occurring only once. The input for sequencing was PBMCs, taken after nivolumab (anti-PD-1) treatment. The receptors come from a person aged 40-85 years with oral cavity squamous cell carcinoma. The CDR3 runs from the conserved cysteine through the conserved F or W. A D gene is named only where the DNA matches it firmly. Size tells how often a clone was seen (once, few, many) or the class of an expanded clone, and some rows leave it out.

clone_size: .; v_call: TRBV6-1; j_call: TRBJ1-2; d_call: .; cdr3_nt: TGTGCCAGCAGTGAAGGGGGCTTCTATGGCTACACCTTC; cdr3_aa: CASSEGGFYGYTF
clone_size: .; v_call: TRBV7-2; j_call: TRBJ2-1; d_call: TRBD2; cdr3_nt: TGTGCCAGCAGCTTCAGCGGGGGGAGCTCCTACAATGAGCAGTTCTTC; cdr3_aa: CASSFSGGSSYNEQFF
clone_size: .; v_call: TRBV28; j_call: TRBJ2-7; d_call: .; cdr3_nt: TGTGCCCATCGTACCCAGGGCGGATACGAGCAGTACTTC; cdr3_aa: CAHRTQGGYEQYF
clone_size: few; v_call: TRBV10-1; j_call: TRBJ2-1; d_call: .; cdr3_nt: TGCGCCAGCAGTGAGACGACCGGGACCTCGAAAAATGAGCAGTTCTTC; cdr3_aa: CASSETTGTSKNEQFF
clone_size: .; v_call: TRBV7-8; j_call: TRBJ2-5; d_call: TRBD2; cdr3_nt: TGTGCCAGCAAGGGGCGGGAGGGCGCAGAGACCCAGTACTTC; cdr3_aa: CASKGREGAETQYF
clone_size: .; v_call: TRBV11-1; j_call: TRBJ2-1; d_call: .; cdr3_nt: TGTGCCAGCAGCTCTCCCGGCAGGGGGGGAATGGGTAGCTTCTTC; cdr3_aa: CASSSPGRGGMGSFF
clone_size: .; v_call: TRBV7-8; j_call: TRBJ1-5; d_call: .; cdr3_nt: TGTGCCAGCAGCGTAAGCACAGGGAAAAGCAATCAGCCCCAGCATTTT; cdr3_aa: CASSVSTGKSNQPQHF
clone_size: .; v_call: TRBV19; j_call: TRBJ2-7; d_call: TRBD2; cdr3_nt: TGTGCCAGTAGTATAGGAGCGGGGGCCGTCTCCTGGGAGCAGTACTTC; cdr3_aa: CASSIGAGAVSWEQYF
clone_size: once; v_call: TRBV11-2; j_call: TRBJ1-2; d_call: TRBD1; cdr3_nt: TGTGCCAGCAGCTTGACCGGGACAGGGTCCCCTGGCTACACCTTC; cdr3_aa: CASSLTGTGSPGYTF
clone_size: .; v_call: TRBV27; j_call: TRBJ1-6; d_call: TRBD1; cdr3_nt: TGTGCCAGCAGTTTATCGGGACAGGGGGTTATCTCACCCCTCCACTTT; cdr3_aa: CASSLSGQGVISPLHF
clone_size: few; v_call: TRBV6-5; j_call: TRBJ1-2; d_call: .; cdr3_nt: TGTGCCAGCAGTTACTCGCGATTTGGGACAAGTGGCTACACCTTC; cdr3_aa: CASSYSRFGTSGYTF